This T cell receptor beta chain was observed in a study of T-cell reconstitution after alpha-beta-depleted transplantation in children. Unique molecular identifiers were incorporated during preparation of the TCRbeta library. TCRdb passed the PCR reads through MiXCR, listing each CDR3 protein once. Of nearly 550,000 distinct CDR3 sequences in the sample, approximately 20% were seen once. Trimming cost V 3 bases and J 4 bases, with 12 bases left between them. CDR3 length equals 14 residues. CDR1 is WSHSY and CDR2 is SAAADI in the germline V gene. The material was PBMCs from the stem cell graft donor, obtained from the stem cell graft. The chain is built from TRBV10-2 and TRBJ1-1; D gene uncertain. The receptor was derived from a human donor who donated a stem cell graft to a child with acute lymphoblastic leukemia. The CDR3: CASSDLQIPTEAFF. CDR3 DNA: TGCGCCAGCAGTGATCTGCAGATCCCCACTGAAGCTTTCTTT.